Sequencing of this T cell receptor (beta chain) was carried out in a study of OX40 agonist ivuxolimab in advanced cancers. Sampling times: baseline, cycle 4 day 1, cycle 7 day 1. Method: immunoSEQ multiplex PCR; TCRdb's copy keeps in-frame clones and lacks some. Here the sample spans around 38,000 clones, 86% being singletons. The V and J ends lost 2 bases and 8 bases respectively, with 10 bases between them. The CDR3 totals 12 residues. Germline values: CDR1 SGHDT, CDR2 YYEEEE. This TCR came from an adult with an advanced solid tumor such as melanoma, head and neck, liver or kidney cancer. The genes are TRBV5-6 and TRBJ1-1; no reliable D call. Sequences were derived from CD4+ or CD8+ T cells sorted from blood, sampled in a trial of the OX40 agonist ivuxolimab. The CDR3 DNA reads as TGTGCCAGCAGCTTTAAAACAGCCGAAGCTTTCTTT. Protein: CASSFKTAEAFF.